This TCR beta chain emerged from a study of shared clonotypes between healthy human individuals (dated by TCRdb to 2018 to 2021). With regard to the full study: The cohort included a few men and a couple of women between 18 and 49 years of age. For each donor, CD4 naive and CD4 memory were each run on three plates, CD8 naive on two plates, and CD8 memory on one plate. The study deeply sequenced blood TCR repertoires of five healthy adults to estimate repertoire size and the extent of clonotype sharing between individuals. To increase sequencing depth and limit assay-specific biases, different laboratories used diverse techniques to prepare libraries and sequence TCR repertoires. Between about 0.85 and 8.9 billion PBMCs per donor were obtained by leukapheresis. Beyond this particular receptor, the publication reports: Sampling was restricted to blood, and TCR repertoires in tissue are likely to differ from TCR repertoires in blood. Compared with non-shared clonotypes, the clonotypes found in all four sorted-subset donors had higher generation probabilities. Because the study included only a small number of donors, the genetic and exposure-history diversity represented was limited. Pairwise subsampling led to the expectation that sequencing depth would affect the degree of clonotype sharing among donors. Even with the large sequencing depth, rarefaction of the sorted-subset datasets indicated that sequencing was incomplete. Sharing across several donors was observed for about 5% of naive CD4, over 3% of naive CD8, 2% to 2.5% of memory CD4, and less than 0.45% of memory CD8 clonotypes. Larger estimated clonotype richness was generally found for naive subsets than for memory subsets.

TCR CDR3 regions were amplified from genomic DNA by multiplex PCR using the deep immunoSEQ assay. Extracted genomic DNA from each cell subset was distributed evenly across all wells of several immunoSEQ 96-well plates, and each plate was treated as a replicate. For sorted subsets, each replicate PCR was loaded with around 220 ng genomic DNA, equivalent to 30,000 to 35,000 T cell genomes. Purified libraries were measured with a Qubit 3.0 fluorometer, size-checked on a Bioanalyzer 2100, and measured again with the KAPA Library Quantification kit. Every immunoSEQ 96-well plate was sequenced on a separate single-read 150-cycle Illumina NextSeq 550 flow cell. The published analysis was carried out like this. The immunoSEQ output contained only junctional sequences without quality scores, so filtering could not match that applied to full-length reads. Sequences were annotated with PyIR, a Python wrapper for IgBLAST v1.9, and V/J genes and CDR3 were assigned using IMGT germline references. Reads were removed for weak V/J assignments (E-value above 1e-6), missing CDR3, stop codons, out-of-frame junctions, or ambiguous translated residues. A V3J clonotype was defined by an identical inferred V gene, J gene, and CDR3 amino acid sequence. Percentage overlap between repertoires was calculated by dividing the number of shared unique clonotypes by the size of the smaller repertoire. RTK rarefaction, the Chao1 estimator, and Recon v2.1 estimates of unobserved clonotypes were used to assess repertoire richness. Generation probabilities were computed with OLGA for all TCRbeta clonotypes obtained by the gDNA method from several donors. In TCRdb, the immuneACCESS table is reduced to in-frame sequences with V and J assigned. These tables do not hold every clone; where another copy was compared, an unresolved V gene accounts for under half, and the others remain unexplained. V and J calls and clone size are given by that table; D and trimming were obtained from the DNA. The sample contains around 1.5 million clones, under 99% of them found a single time. The biggest ten clones account for roughly 0.42% of the sample.

Healthy HIV-negative adults with no recently reported acute infections or vaccinations were included as donors. Only Caucasian adults living in Nashville, Tennessee, USA were represented among the donors. Magnetic negative selection was used to enrich CD4+ T cells, after which naive cells were positively selected on CD45RA and the negative fraction became the memory subset. After blood collection by leukapheresis, PBMCs were isolated using Ficoll-Histopaque density gradient centrifugation and then cryopreserved in the vapor phase of liquid nitrogen. Analytical flow cytometry was used to check the purity and quantity of each magnetically sorted T cell population. Genomic DNA was isolated from every sorted fraction and measured by UV absorbance on a Nanodrop 2000c. V is clipped by 4 bases and J by 2 bases, and the sequence between their germline boundaries is 15 bases long. For CDR1 and CDR2, the germline V gene lists SQVTM and ANQGSEA. The CDR3 sequence holds 16 residues, the cysteine and phenylalanine included. Of all the DNA, just the CDR3 is kept, 48 bases in frame from base 1.

As to this clone: Its binding antigen is unknown. The input lacks base qualities; no much larger clone sits a single base away.

This sequence originates from a man aged 30 to 39 in good health. The rearranged segments are TRBV29-1 and TRBJ2-6, with a tentative D gene TRBD1 over 6 matching bases. The specimen sequenced was naive CD4+ T cells sorted from blood. In light of the paper, this sample's cell subset or site label describes: CD45RA+ positively selected. The CDR3 loop reads CSVGSTGTPGANVLTF. In nucleotides, the sequence is TGCAGCGTTGGGTCAACAGGGACACCTGGGGCCAACGTCCTGACTTTC. Reference TRBV29-1 and TRBJ2-6 proteins supply the regions before and after the CDR3; the full variable domain is: SAVISQKPSRDICQRGTSLTIQCQVDSQVTMMFWYRQQPGQSLTLIATANQGSEATYESGFVIDKFPISRPNLTFSTLTVSNMSPEDSSIYLCSVGSTGTPGANVLTFGAGSRLTVL.